This T cell receptor (beta chain) comes out of a study of T cell responses to AZD1222 COVID-19 vaccine. About this clone: Antigen specificity is unknown.

Study-wide results and caveats: A reported finding is that nearly half of spike-specific TCRs target unmutated variant regions.

This table comes from immunoSEQ multiplex PCR, and its TCRdb copy is limited to in-frame clones, with some not included. The sample records about 160,000 clones, around 90% being singletons. The material was peripheral blood, obtained 28 days after the second AZD1222 dose. The sequence derives from an adult who received the AZD1222 COVID-19 vaccine.

DNA of the CDR3: TGCGCCAGCAGCTTGGCGTCCAGGGGGCTTGATGGCTACACCTTC. Its translation is CASSLASRGLDGYTF. This rearrangement joins TRBV5-1 to TRBJ1-2; TRBD1 matches at 8 bases. Germline V CDR1 and CDR2: SGHRS, YFSETQ. The CDR3 contains 15 residues. Trimming cost V 0 bases and J 6 bases; bases outside gene matches: 7.